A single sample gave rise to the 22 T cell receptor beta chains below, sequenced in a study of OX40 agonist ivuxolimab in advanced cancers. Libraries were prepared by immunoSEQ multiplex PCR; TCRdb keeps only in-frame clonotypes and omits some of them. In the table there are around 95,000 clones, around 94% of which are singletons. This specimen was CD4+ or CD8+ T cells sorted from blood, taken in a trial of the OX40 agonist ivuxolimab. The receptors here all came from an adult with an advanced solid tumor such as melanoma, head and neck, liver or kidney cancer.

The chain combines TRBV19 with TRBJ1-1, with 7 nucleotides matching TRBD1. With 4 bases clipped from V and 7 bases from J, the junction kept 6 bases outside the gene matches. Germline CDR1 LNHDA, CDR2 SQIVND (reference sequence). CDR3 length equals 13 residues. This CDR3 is CASSSRDSNEAFF. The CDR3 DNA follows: TGTGCCAGTAGTAGTAGGGACAGCAATGAAGCTTTCTTT.

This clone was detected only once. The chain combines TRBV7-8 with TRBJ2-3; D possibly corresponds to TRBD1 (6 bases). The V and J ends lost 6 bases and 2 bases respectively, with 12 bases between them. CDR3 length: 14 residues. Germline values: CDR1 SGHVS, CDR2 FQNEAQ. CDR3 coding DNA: TGTGCCAGCAGGCCGGGACACTTCACAGATACGCAGTATTTT. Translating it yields CASRPGHFTDTQYF.

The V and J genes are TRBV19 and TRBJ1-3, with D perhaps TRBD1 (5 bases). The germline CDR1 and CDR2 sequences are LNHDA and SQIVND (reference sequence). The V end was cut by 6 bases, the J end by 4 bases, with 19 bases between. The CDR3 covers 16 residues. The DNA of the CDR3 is TGTGCCAGTAGGCGGGCCGGCAGGGTGCGGGGAAACACCATATATTTT. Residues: CASRRAGRVRGNTIYF.

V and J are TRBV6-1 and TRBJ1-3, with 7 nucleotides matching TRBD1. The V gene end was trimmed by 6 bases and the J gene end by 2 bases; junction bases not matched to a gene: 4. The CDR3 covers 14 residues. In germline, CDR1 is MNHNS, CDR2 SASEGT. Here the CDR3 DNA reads TGTGCCAGCAGATATACAGGGGCTGGAAACACCATATATTTT. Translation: CASRYTGAGNTIYF.

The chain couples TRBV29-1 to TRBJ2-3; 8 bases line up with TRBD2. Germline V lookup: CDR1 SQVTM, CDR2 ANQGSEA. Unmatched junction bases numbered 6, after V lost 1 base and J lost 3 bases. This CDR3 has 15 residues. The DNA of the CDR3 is TGCAGCGTTGAAGTGCTACTAGCGGTGACAGATACGCAGTATTTT. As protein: CSVEVLLAVTDTQYF.

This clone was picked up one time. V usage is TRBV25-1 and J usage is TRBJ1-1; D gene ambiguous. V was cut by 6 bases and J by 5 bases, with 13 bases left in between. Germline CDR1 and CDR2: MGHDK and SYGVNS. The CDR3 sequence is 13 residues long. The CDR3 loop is CASRRTVSTEAFF. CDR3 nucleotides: TGTGCCAGCAGACGGACCGTATCAACTGAAGCTTTCTTT.

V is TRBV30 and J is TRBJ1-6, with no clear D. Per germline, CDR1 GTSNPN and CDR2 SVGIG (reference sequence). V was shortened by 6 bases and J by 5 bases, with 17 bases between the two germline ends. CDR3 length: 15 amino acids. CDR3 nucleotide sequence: TGTGCCTGTAAGACCCCAGAGGGTGATAATTCACCCCTCCACTTT. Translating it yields CACKTPEGDNSPLHF.

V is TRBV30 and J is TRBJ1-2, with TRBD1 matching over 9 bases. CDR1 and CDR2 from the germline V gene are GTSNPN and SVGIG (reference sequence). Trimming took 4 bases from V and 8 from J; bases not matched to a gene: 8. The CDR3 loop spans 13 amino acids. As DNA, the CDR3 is TGTGCCTGGATTACAGGGGGCGTAGAGGGCTACACCTTC. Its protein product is CAWITGGVEGYTF.

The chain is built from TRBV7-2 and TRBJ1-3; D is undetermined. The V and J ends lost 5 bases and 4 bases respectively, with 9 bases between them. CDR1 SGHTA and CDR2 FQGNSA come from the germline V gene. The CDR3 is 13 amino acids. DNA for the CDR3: TGTGCCAGCAGCCCGCGCCAGGGAAACACCATATATTTT. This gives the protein CASSPRQGNTIYF.

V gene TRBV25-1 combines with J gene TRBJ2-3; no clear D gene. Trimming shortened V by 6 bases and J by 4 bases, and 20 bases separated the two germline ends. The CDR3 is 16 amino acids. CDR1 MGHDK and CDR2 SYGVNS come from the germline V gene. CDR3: CASSSWASHLPDTQYF. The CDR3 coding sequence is TGTGCCAGCAGCTCCTGGGCATCTCACCTTCCAGATACGCAGTATTTT. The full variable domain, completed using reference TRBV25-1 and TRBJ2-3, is EADIYQTPRYLVIGTGKKITLECSQTMGHDKMYWYQQDPGMELHLIHYSYGVNSTEKGDLSSESTVSRIRTEHFPLTLESARPSHTSQYLCASSSWASHLPDTQYFGPGTRLTVL.

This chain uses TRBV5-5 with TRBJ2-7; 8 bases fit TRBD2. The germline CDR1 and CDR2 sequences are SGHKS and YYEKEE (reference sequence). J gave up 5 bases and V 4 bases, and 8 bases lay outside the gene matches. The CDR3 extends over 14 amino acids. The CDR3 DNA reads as TGTGCCAGCAGCCCCCTCGGGGGGGGGCACGAGCAGTACGTC. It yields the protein CASSPLGGGHEQYV.

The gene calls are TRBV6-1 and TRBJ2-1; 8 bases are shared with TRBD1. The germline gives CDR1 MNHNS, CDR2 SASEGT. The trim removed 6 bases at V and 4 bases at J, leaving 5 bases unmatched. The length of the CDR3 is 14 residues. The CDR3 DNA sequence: TGTGCCAGCAGCTCCGGGACAGGATACAATGAGCAGTTCTTC. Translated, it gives CASSSGTGYNEQFF.

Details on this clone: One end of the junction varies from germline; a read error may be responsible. The DNA of the CDR3 is TGTGCCAGCGGTGATCAGCCCCAGCATTTT. Translation gives CASGDQPQHF. The gene calls are TRBV2 and TRBJ1-5; D uncertain. Germline-derived CDR1 and CDR2 are SNHLY and FYNNEI. CDR3 length: 10 residues. The full variable domain, in which reference TRBV2 and TRBJ1-5 provide the parts outside the CDR3, is EPEVTQTPSHQVTQMGQEVILRCVPISNHLYFYWYRQILGQKVEFLVSFYNNEISEKSEIFDDQFSVERPDGSNFTLKIRSTKLEDSAMYFCASGDQPQHFGDGTRLSIL.

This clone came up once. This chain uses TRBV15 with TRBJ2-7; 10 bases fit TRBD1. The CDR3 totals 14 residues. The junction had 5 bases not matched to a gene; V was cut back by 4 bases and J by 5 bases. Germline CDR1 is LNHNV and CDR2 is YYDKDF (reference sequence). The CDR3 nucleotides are TGTGCCACCAGCATCGACAGGGGGCTCGACGAGCAGTACTTC. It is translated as CATSIDRGLDEQYF.

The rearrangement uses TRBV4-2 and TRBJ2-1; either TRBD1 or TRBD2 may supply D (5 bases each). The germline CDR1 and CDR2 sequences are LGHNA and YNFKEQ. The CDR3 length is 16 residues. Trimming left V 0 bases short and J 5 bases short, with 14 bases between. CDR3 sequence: CASSQDYPGPNNEQFF. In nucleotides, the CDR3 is TGTGCCAGCAGCCAAGATTATCCGGGGCCGAACAATGAGCAGTTCTTC.

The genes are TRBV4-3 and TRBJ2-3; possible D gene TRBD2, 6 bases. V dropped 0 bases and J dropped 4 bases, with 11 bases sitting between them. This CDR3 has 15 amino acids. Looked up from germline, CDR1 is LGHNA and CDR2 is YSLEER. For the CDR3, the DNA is TGCGCCAGCAGCCAAGAGGGGCGGGGTGCAGATACGCAGTATTTT. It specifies CASSQEGRGADTQYF.

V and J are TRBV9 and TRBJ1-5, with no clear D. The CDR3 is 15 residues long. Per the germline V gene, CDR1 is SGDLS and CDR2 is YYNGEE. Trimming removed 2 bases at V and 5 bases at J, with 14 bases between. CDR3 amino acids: CASSVGVRQDQPQHF. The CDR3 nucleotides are TGTGCCAGCAGCGTCGGCGTCAGGCAGGATCAGCCCCAGCATTTT.

The CDR3 DNA follows: TGTGCCAGCTCACCACAACAGGGAGTAAATCAGCCCCAGCATTTT. Protein: CASSPQQGVNQPQHF. The gene calls are TRBV18 and TRBJ1-5, with a weak D call TRBD1 (6 bases). Trimming took 1 base from V and 4 from J, leaving 11 bases between them. Germline lookup yields CDR1 KGHSH and CDR2 LQKENI. CDR3 length: 15 amino acids.

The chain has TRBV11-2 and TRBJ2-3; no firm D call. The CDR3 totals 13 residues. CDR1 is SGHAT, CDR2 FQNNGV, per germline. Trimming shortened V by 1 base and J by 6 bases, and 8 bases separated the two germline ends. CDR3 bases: TGTGCCAGCAGCTTAGTCCTCTTGGATACGCAGTATTTT. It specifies CASSLVLLDTQYF.

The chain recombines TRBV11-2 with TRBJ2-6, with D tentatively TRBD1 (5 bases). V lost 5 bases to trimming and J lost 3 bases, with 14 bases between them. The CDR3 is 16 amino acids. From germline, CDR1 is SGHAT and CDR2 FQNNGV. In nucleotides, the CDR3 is TGTGCCAGCAGCGTAATCCAGGGTATTGGGGCCAACGTCCTGACTTTC. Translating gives CASSVIQGIGANVLTF.

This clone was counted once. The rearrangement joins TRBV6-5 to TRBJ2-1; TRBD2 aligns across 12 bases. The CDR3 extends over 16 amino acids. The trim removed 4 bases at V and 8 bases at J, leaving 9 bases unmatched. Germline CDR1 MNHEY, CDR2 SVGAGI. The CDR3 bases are TGTGCCAGCAGTTTTTATGGACTAGCGGGGTCAGATGAGCAGTTCTTC. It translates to CASSFYGLAGSDEQFF.

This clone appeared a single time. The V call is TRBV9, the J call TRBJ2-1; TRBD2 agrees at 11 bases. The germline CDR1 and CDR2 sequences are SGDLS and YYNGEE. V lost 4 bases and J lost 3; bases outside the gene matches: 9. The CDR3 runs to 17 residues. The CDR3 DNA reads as TGTGCCAGCAGCCCTCAAACCGGGACTAGCGGCTACAATGAGCAGTTCTTC. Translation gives CASSPQTGTSGYNEQFF.